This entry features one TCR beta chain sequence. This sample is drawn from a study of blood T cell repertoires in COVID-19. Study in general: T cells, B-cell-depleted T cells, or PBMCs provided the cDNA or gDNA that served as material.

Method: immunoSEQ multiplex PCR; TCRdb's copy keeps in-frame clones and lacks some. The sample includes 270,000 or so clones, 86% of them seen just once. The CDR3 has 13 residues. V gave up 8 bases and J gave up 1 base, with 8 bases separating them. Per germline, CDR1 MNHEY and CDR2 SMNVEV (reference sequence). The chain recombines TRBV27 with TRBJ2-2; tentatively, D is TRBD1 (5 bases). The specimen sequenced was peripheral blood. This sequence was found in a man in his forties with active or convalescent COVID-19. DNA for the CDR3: TGTGCCAGCGGGCAGGGGAACACCGGGGAGCTGTTTTTT. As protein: CASGQGNTGELFF.